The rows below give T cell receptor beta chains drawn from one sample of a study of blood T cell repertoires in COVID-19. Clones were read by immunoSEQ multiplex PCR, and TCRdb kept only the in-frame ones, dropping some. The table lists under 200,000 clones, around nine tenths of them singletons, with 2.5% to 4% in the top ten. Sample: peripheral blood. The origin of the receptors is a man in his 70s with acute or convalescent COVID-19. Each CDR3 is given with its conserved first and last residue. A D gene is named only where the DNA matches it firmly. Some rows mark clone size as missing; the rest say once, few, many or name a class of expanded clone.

CDR3aa: CASSPEIQKGADTQYF
CDR3nt: TGCGCCAGCTCACCGGAAATCCAAAAGGGGGCAGATACGCAGTATTTT
abundance: -
d_gene: -
j_gene: TRBJ2-3
v_gene: TRBV18

CDR3aa: CASSSTGWEETQYF
CDR3nt: TGCGCCAGCAGCTCGACAGGGTGGGAAGAGACCCAGTACTTC
abundance: once
d_gene: TRBD1
j_gene: TRBJ2-5
v_gene: TRBV5-1

CDR3aa: CASLVSRGQGSPLHF
CDR3nt: TGTGCCAGCCTCGTCTCAAGGGGGCAGGGTTCACCCCTCCACTTT
abundance: -
d_gene: TRBD1
j_gene: TRBJ1-6
v_gene: TRBV28

CDR3aa: CASSPGGGRNYGYTF
CDR3nt: TGTGCCAGCAGTCCAGGAGGAGGGAGGAACTATGGCTACACCTTC
abundance: -
d_gene: -
j_gene: TRBJ1-2
v_gene: TRBV27

CDR3aa: CASSHGGAGANVLTF
CDR3nt: TGTGCCAGCAGCCACGGAGGGGCTGGGGCCAACGTCCTGACTTTC
abundance: -
d_gene: -
j_gene: TRBJ2-6
v_gene: TRBV5-6

CDR3aa: CASSFIRGNTEAFF
CDR3nt: TGCGCCAGCAGCTTCATTCGGGGGAACACTGAAGCTTTCTTT
abundance: few
d_gene: -
j_gene: TRBJ1-1
v_gene: TRBV5-1

CDR3aa: CASSDPTANTEAFF
CDR3nt: TGTGCCAGCAGCGATCCGACAGCGAACACTGAAGCTTTCTTT
abundance: -
d_gene: -
j_gene: TRBJ1-1
v_gene: TRBV28

CDR3aa: CASSLGGTRTDTQYF
CDR3nt: TGTGCCAGCAGCTTAGGGGGTACCCGCACAGATACGCAGTATTTT
abundance: -
d_gene: -
j_gene: TRBJ2-3
v_gene: TRBV5-6

CDR3aa: CASRERQGSEKLFF
CDR3nt: TGTGCTAGCCGCGAGCGACAGGGAAGTGAAAAACTGTTTTTT
abundance: once
d_gene: -
j_gene: TRBJ1-4
v_gene: TRBV21-1

CDR3aa: CASSSQGVTGLFYEQYF
CDR3nt: TGTGCCAGCAGCTCCCAAGGGGTTACGGGACTCTTCTACGAGCAGTACTTC
abundance: -
d_gene: -
j_gene: TRBJ2-7
v_gene: TRBV28

CDR3aa: CASRRTGNTDTQYF
CDR3nt: TGTGCCAGCAGGCGGACAGGTAACACAGATACGCAGTATTTT
abundance: few
d_gene: TRBD1
j_gene: TRBJ2-3
v_gene: TRBV2

CDR3aa: CASSSTGGGTEAFF
CDR3nt: TGTGCCAGCAGCTCGACAGGGGGCGGCACTGAAGCTTTCTTT
abundance: -
d_gene: TRBD1
j_gene: TRBJ1-1
v_gene: TRBV7-2

CDR3aa: CASGSGEVGTEAFF
CDR3nt: TGCGCCAGCGGTTCCGGGGAGGTGGGGACTGAAGCTTTCTTT
abundance: -
d_gene: -
j_gene: TRBJ1-1
v_gene: TRBV5-1

CDR3aa: CATSRDLQQAGQPQHF
CDR3nt: TGTGCCACCAGCAGAGATTTGCAGCAGGCCGGCCAGCCCCAGCATTTT
abundance: -
d_gene: -
j_gene: TRBJ1-5
v_gene: TRBV15

CDR3aa: CASMRGGAQYF
CDR3nt: TGTGCCAGCATGCGGGGGGGGGCGCAGTATTTT
abundance: once
d_gene: TRBD2
j_gene: TRBJ2-3
v_gene: TRBV7-2

CDR3aa: CASSPHGAGSEQFF
CDR3nt: TGTGCCAGCAGTCCCCATGGGGCTGGCAGTGAGCAGTTCTTC
abundance: -
d_gene: -
j_gene: TRBJ2-1
v_gene: TRBV6-5

CDR3aa: CASSYRLAGGTGELFF
CDR3nt: TGTGCCAGCAGCTACAGACTAGCGGGGGGGACCGGGGAGCTGTTTTTT
abundance: -
d_gene: TRBD2
j_gene: TRBJ2-2
v_gene: TRBV11-2

CDR3aa: CASGTVNEKLFF
CDR3nt: TGTGCCAGCGGGACAGTTAATGAAAAACTGTTTTTT
abundance: -
d_gene: TRBD1
j_gene: TRBJ1-4
v_gene: TRBV27

CDR3aa: CAISPTSGETDTQYF
CDR3nt: TGTGCCATCAGCCCGACTAGCGGGGAAACAGATACGCAGTATTTT
abundance: -
d_gene: TRBD2
j_gene: TRBJ2-3
v_gene: TRBV10-3

CDR3aa: CASSQVPGSYGYTF
CDR3nt: TGCGCCAGCAGCCAAGTTCCAGGGTCCTATGGCTACACCTTC
abundance: -
d_gene: -
j_gene: TRBJ1-2
v_gene: TRBV4-3

CDR3aa: CASSLERGKGGLRNEQFF
CDR3nt: TGTGCCAGCAGCTTAGAACGGGGGAAGGGCGGGTTGCGCAATGAGCAGTTCTTC
abundance: once
d_gene: -
j_gene: TRBJ2-1
v_gene: TRBV11-2

CDR3aa: CASTRRGLAGNNEQFF
CDR3nt: TGTGCCAGCACACGCAGGGGACTAGCGGGCAACAATGAGCAGTTCTTC
abundance: -
d_gene: TRBD2
j_gene: TRBJ2-1
v_gene: TRBV3-1/TRBV3-2

CDR3aa: CASSLSGGTSDTQYF
CDR3nt: TGCGCCAGCAGCCTTAGCGGGGGGACTTCAGATACGCAGTATTTT
abundance: -
d_gene: TRBD2
j_gene: TRBJ2-3
v_gene: TRBV5-1

CDR3aa: CASTDPGLGGDTQYF
CDR3nt: TGTGCCAGCACCGACCCGGGATTAGGCGGAGATACGCAGTATTTT
abundance: -
d_gene: -
j_gene: TRBJ2-3
v_gene: TRBV5-5

CDR3aa: CASSASGRAAYEQYF
CDR3nt: TGTGCCAGCAGCGCCTCGGGAAGGGCAGCCTACGAGCAGTACTTC
abundance: few
d_gene: -
j_gene: TRBJ2-7
v_gene: TRBV5-8

CDR3aa: CASTYDSLTEAFF
CDR3nt: TGCGCCAGCACCTACGACAGCTTGACTGAAGCTTTCTTT
abundance: -
d_gene: -
j_gene: TRBJ1-1
v_gene: TRBV10-2

CDR3aa: CASSEEGGGYGYTF
CDR3nt: TGTGCCAGCAGTGAAGAAGGGGGTGGCTATGGCTACACCTTC
abundance: -
d_gene: -
j_gene: TRBJ1-2
v_gene: TRBV6-1

CDR3aa: CASSPKLLRGRGNTEAFF
CDR3nt: TGTGCCAGCAGCCCAAAGCTATTGCGGGGGAGAGGGAACACTGAAGCTTTCTTT
abundance: -
d_gene: -
j_gene: TRBJ1-1
v_gene: TRBV7-9

CDR3aa: CASSRREGRNEQFF
CDR3nt: TGTGCCAGCAGCCGGCGGGAGGGCAGGAATGAGCAGTTCTTC
abundance: -
d_gene: TRBD2
j_gene: TRBJ2-1
v_gene: TRBV6-2/TRBV6-3

CDR3aa: CASRSNSPLHF
CDR3nt: TGTGCCAGCCGGTCCAATTCACCCCTCCACTTT
abundance: -
d_gene: -
j_gene: TRBJ1-6
v_gene: TRBV12-3/TRBV12-4

CDR3aa: CASRDTGGWTEAFF
CDR3nt: TGTGCCAGCAGGGACACAGGGGGGTGGACTGAAGCTTTCTTT
abundance: -
d_gene: TRBD1
j_gene: TRBJ1-1
v_gene: TRBV28

CDR3aa: CASSLQGLAGFEQYF
CDR3nt: TGTGCCAGCAGCCTTCAGGGACTAGCGGGATTCGAGCAGTACTTC
abundance: -
d_gene: TRBD2
j_gene: TRBJ2-7
v_gene: TRBV7-2

CDR3aa: CASSPPAGGRFEQYF
CDR3nt: TGTGCCAGCAGCCCTCCCGCGGGGGGGCGGTTCGAGCAGTACTTC
abundance: -
d_gene: TRBD2
j_gene: TRBJ2-7
v_gene: TRBV7-8

CDR3aa: CASSITPGTAKETQYF
CDR3nt: TGTGCCAGTAGTATCACCCCCGGGACAGCGAAAGAGACCCAGTACTTC
abundance: -
d_gene: TRBD1
j_gene: TRBJ2-5
v_gene: TRBV19

CDR3aa: CASSRYRGGYTF
CDR3nt: TGTGCCAGCAGTCGATACAGGGGTGGCTACACCTTC
abundance: -
d_gene: TRBD1
j_gene: TRBJ1-2
v_gene: TRBV28

CDR3aa: CASLDLESYNEQFF
CDR3nt: TGTGCCAGCCTTGACCTGGAGTCCTACAATGAGCAGTTCTTC
abundance: once
d_gene: -
j_gene: TRBJ2-1
v_gene: TRBV2

CDR3aa: CATSRVQGWANQPQHF
CDR3nt: TGTGCCACCAGCAGAGTACAGGGATGGGCCAATCAGCCCCAGCATTTT
abundance: -
d_gene: -
j_gene: TRBJ1-5
v_gene: TRBV15

CDR3aa: CASRRRGGLAGGDTQYF
CDR3nt: TGTGCCAGCAGGAGGCGGGGGGGACTAGCGGGAGGAGACACGCAGTATTTT
abundance: -
d_gene: TRBD2
j_gene: TRBJ2-3
v_gene: TRBV2

CDR3aa: CAWRPLTSFSTDTQYF
CDR3nt: TGTGCCTGGAGGCCCTTGACTAGCTTCAGCACAGATACGCAGTATTTT
abundance: -
d_gene: TRBD2
j_gene: TRBJ2-3
v_gene: TRBV30

CDR3aa: CASSESSGGGSTDTQYF
CDR3nt: TGCGCCAGCAGTGAGTCTAGCGGGGGGGGAAGCACAGATACGCAGTATTTT
abundance: -
d_gene: TRBD2
j_gene: TRBJ2-3
v_gene: TRBV10-2

CDR3aa: CAISGMRAASDYEQYF
CDR3nt: TGTGCCATCAGTGGTATGCGAGCCGCTTCCGATTACGAGCAGTACTTC
abundance: -
d_gene: -
j_gene: TRBJ2-7
v_gene: TRBV10-3

CDR3aa: CASSHLRTGGQETQYF
CDR3nt: TGTGCCAGCAGCCACCTCCGGACAGGGGGCCAAGAGACCCAGTACTTC
abundance: -
d_gene: TRBD1
j_gene: TRBJ2-5
v_gene: TRBV14

CDR3aa: CASSLTSGQETQYF
CDR3nt: TGTGCCAGCAGCTTGACCAGCGGTCAAGAGACCCAGTACTTC
abundance: -
d_gene: -
j_gene: TRBJ2-5
v_gene: TRBV5-4

CDR3aa: CATSETRDTQYF
CDR3nt: TGTGCCACCAGTGAAACGAGAGATACGCAGTATTTT
abundance: -
d_gene: -
j_gene: TRBJ2-3
v_gene: TRBV24-1

CDR3aa: CASSGFGGDYGYTF
CDR3nt: TGCGCCAGCAGCGGATTCGGGGGTGACTATGGCTACACCTTC
abundance: few
d_gene: -
j_gene: TRBJ1-2
v_gene: TRBV5-1

CDR3aa: CASSPPTGWPNTGELFF
CDR3nt: TGTGCCAGCTCACCACCGACAGGGTGGCCGAACACCGGGGAGCTGTTTTTT
abundance: -
d_gene: TRBD1
j_gene: TRBJ2-2
v_gene: TRBV18

CDR3aa: CASSLGGGSYTDTQYF
CDR3nt: TGTGCCAGCAGCCTCGGGGGTGGGTCGTACACAGATACGCAGTATTTT
abundance: -
d_gene: -
j_gene: TRBJ2-3
v_gene: TRBV9

CDR3aa: CASSLSGRLANEQFF
CDR3nt: TGTGCCAGCAGTTTATCGGGGAGACTAGCGAATGAGCAGTTCTTC
abundance: -
d_gene: TRBD2
j_gene: TRBJ2-1
v_gene: TRBV27

CDR3aa: CASSVVQGHSPYEQYF
CDR3nt: TGTGCCAGCAGTGTGGTACAGGGACATTCCCCCTACGAGCAGTACTTC
abundance: -
d_gene: -
j_gene: TRBJ2-7
v_gene: TRBV28

CDR3aa: CASSFRTGGTDTQYF
CDR3nt: TGTGCCAGCAGCTTCCGGACAGGCGGGACAGATACGCAGTATTTT
abundance: -
d_gene: TRBD1
j_gene: TRBJ2-3
v_gene: TRBV7-9

CDR3aa: CASSAEPSFYEQYF
CDR3nt: TGTGCCAGCAGTGCGGAACCAAGTTTCTACGAGCAGTACTTC
abundance: few
d_gene: -
j_gene: TRBJ2-7
v_gene: TRBV27

CDR3aa: CASLQRTAGGEQFF
CDR3nt: TGTGCCAGTCTCCAAAGGACAGCGGGGGGTGAGCAGTTCTTC
abundance: -
d_gene: TRBD2
j_gene: TRBJ2-1
v_gene: TRBV2

CDR3aa: CASSPPGQGSLEAFF
CDR3nt: TGTGCCAGCTCACCACCGGGACAGGGTAGCCTTGAAGCTTTCTTT
abundance: -
d_gene: TRBD1
j_gene: TRBJ1-1
v_gene: TRBV18

CDR3aa: CASSLTQGHAGNTIYF
CDR3nt: TGTGCCAGCAGCTTAACACAGGGACATGCGGGAAACACCATATATTTT
abundance: -
d_gene: -
j_gene: TRBJ1-3
v_gene: TRBV9

CDR3aa: CASSLSPFGGAPYNEQFF
CDR3nt: TGTGCCAGCAGCTTATCGCCCTTCGGGGGGGCCCCCTACAATGAGCAGTTCTTC
abundance: -
d_gene: TRBD2
j_gene: TRBJ2-1
v_gene: TRBV11-3

CDR3aa: CASSDPGTSGSNEQYF
CDR3nt: TGCGCCAGCAGCGATCCCGGGACTAGCGGGAGCAACGAGCAGTACTTC
abundance: -
d_gene: TRBD2
j_gene: TRBJ2-7
v_gene: TRBV5-1

CDR3aa: CASSVEGNTIYF
CDR3nt: TGTGCCAGCAGCGTTGAGGGAAACACCATATATTTT
abundance: -
d_gene: -
j_gene: TRBJ1-3
v_gene: TRBV28

CDR3aa: CASSPFLAGGRGGELFF
CDR3nt: TGTGCCAGCAGTCCGTTTTTAGCGGGAGGACGGGGCGGGGAGCTGTTTTTT
abundance: -
d_gene: TRBD2
j_gene: TRBJ2-2
v_gene: TRBV27

CDR3aa: CASSPRGDRGRINEDGYTF
CDR3nt: TGTGCCAGCAGCCCCCGAGGGGACAGGGGGCGCATAAATGAGGATGGCTACACCTTC
abundance: -
d_gene: TRBD1
j_gene: TRBJ1-2
v_gene: TRBV7-9